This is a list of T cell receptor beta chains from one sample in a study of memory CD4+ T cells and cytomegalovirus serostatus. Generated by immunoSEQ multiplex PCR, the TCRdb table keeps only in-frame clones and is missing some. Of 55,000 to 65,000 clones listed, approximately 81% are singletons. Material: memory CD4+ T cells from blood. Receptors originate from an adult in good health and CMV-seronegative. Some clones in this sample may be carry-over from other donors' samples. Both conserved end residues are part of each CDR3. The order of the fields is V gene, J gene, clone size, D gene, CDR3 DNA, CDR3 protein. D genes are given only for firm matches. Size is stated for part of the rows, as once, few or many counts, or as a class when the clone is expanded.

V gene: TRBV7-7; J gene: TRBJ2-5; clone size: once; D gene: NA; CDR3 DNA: TGTGCTAGCAGCTCAGGGCAGCAAGAGACCCAGTACTTC; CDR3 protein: CASSSGQQETQYF
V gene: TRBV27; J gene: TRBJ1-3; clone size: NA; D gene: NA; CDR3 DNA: TGTGCCAGCAGTTTACAGGGAAACACCATATATTTT; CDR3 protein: CASSLQGNTIYF
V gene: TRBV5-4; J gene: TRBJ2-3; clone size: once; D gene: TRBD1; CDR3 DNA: TGTGCCAGCAGGGGACGGGACAGAGATACGCAGTATTTT; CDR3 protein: CASRGRDRDTQYF
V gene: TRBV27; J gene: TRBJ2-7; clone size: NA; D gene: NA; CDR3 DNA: TGTGCCAGCGGAGGGAACAGGGGGCGCGGCGGGAGGGCCGGCGAGCAGTACTTC; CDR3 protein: CASGGNRGRGGRAGEQYF
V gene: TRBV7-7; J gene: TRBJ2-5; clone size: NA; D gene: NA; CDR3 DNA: TGTGCTAGCAGCTTAACAGGGTTAGCGGAGACCCAGTACTTC; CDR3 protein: CASSLTGLAETQYF
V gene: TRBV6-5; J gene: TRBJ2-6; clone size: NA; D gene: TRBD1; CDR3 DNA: TGTGCCAGCAGTTACAGGGGGCACGGGGCCAACGTCCTGACTTTC; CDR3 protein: CASSYRGHGANVLTF
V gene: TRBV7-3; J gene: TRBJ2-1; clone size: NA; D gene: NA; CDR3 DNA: TGTGCCAGCAGTCAATTATTGGGTCATGAGCAGTTCTTC; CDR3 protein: CASSQLLGHEQFF
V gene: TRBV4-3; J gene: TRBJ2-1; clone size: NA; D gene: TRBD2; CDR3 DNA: TGCGCCAGCAGCCAAAGCTCGTCGGGAGGAGTCAATGAGCAGTTCTTC; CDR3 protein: CASSQSSSGGVNEQFF
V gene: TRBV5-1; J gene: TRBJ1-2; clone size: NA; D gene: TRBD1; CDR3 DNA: TGCGCCAGCAGCGCACAACAGGGGCTGCCTAAGGGCTACACCTTC; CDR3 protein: CASSAQQGLPKGYTF
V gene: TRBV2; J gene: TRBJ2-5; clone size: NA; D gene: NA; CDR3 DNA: TGTGCCAGCAGTGAAAGCAGGGGGGGGGAGACCCAGTACTTC; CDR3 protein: CASSESRGGETQYF
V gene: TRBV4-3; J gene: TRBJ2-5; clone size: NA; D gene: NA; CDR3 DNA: TGCGCCAGCAGCCAAGATCTTATCCGAGTTGAGACCCAGTACTTC; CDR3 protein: CASSQDLIRVETQYF
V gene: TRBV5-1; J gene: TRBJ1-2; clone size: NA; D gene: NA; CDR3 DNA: TGCGCCAGCAGCTTGGACAGCCTTCTTGGTGGCTACACCTTC; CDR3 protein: CASSLDSLLGGYTF
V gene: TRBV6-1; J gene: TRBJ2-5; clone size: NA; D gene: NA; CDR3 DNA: TGTGCCAGCACCCGTCTAGGGGGAGAGACCCAGTACTTC; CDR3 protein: CASTRLGGETQYF
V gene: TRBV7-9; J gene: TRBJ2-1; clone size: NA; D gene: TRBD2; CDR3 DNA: TGTGCCAGCAGCTTAGTCTCTAGCGGGAGTGTAAATGAGCAGTTCTTC; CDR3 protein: CASSLVSSGSVNEQFF
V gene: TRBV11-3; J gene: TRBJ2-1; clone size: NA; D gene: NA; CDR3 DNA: TGTGCCAGCAGCTTAGATCCCCAATCCGATGAGCAGTTCTTC; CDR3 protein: CASSLDPQSDEQFF
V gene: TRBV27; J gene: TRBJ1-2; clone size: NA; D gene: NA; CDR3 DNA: TGTGCCAGCAGTTTGAGAGGGATCAATGGCTACACCTTC; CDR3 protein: CASSLRGINGYTF
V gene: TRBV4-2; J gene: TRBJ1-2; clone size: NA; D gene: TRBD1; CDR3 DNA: TGTGCCAGCAGCTCAGGGGGTTACGGCTACACCTTC; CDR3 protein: CASSSGGYGYTF
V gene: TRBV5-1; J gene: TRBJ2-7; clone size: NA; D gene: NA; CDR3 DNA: TGCGCCAGCAGCCCGGGACAGACTAGCTCCTACGAGCAGTACTTC; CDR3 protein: CASSPGQTSSYEQYF
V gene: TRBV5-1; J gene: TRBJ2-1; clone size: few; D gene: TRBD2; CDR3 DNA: TGCGCCAGCAGCTTGGCCGGGACTAGCGTCGATGAGCAGTTCTTC; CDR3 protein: CASSLAGTSVDEQFF
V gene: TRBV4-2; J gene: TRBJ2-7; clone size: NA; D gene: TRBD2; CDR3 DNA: TGTGCCAGCAGCCAAGATTGGACTAGCGGGTCTCCCTACGAGCAGTACTTC; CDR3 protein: CASSQDWTSGSPYEQYF
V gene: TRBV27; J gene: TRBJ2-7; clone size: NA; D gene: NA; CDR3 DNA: TGTGCCAGCACCAATGGCCTGAAAAAGGGCGAGCAGTACTTC; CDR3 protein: CASTNGLKKGEQYF
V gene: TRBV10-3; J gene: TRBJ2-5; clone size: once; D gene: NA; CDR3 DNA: TGTGCCATCAGTAAGGACGTATGGAGCCAACAAGAGACCCAGTACTTC; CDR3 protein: CAISKDVWSQQETQYF
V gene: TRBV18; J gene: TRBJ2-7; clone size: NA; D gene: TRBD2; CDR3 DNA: TGTGCCAGCTCACCATCGGGACTAGCGAGCTACTTC; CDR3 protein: CASSPSGLASYF
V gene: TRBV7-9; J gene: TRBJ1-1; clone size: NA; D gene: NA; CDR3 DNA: TGTGCCAGCAGCCTCCTCAGCTTTCAGAACACTGAAGCTTTCTTT; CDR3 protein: CASSLLSFQNTEAFF
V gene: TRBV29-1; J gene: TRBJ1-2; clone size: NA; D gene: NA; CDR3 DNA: TGCAGCGTCACACAGGGATATGGCTACACCTTC; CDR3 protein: CSVTQGYGYTF
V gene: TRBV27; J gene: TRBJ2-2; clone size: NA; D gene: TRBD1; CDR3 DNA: TGTGCCAGCAGTTCGGCCGGGACAGGGAACACCGGGGAGCTGTTTTTT; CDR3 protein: CASSSAGTGNTGELFF
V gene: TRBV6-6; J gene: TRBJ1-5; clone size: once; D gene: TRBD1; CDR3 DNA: TGTGCCAGCAGTAAACCGACAGGGCGTCAACAGCCCCAGCATTTT; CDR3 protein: CASSKPTGRQQPQHF
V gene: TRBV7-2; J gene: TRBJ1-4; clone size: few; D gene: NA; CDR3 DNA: TGTGCCAGCAGCCGAGACAGCGCATATGAAAAACTGTTTTTT; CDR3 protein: CASSRDSAYEKLFF
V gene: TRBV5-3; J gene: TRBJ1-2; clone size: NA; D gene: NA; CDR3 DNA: TGTGCCAGAAGCTTGAGTCGTACGGGCTATGGCTACACCTTC; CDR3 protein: CARSLSRTGYGYTF